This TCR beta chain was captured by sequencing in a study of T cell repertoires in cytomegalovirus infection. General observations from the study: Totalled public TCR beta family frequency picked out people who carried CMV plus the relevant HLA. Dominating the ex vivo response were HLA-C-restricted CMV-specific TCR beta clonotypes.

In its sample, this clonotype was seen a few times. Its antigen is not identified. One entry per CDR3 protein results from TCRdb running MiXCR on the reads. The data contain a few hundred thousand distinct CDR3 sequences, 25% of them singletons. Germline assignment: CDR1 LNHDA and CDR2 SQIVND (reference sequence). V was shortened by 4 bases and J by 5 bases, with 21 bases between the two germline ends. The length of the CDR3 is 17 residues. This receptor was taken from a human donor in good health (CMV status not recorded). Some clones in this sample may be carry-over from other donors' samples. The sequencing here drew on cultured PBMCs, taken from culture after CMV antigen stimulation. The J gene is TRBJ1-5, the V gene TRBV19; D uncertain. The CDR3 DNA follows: TGTGCCAGTAGTACGTATGCAGCTCGGGGTGCGGATCAGCCCCAGCATTTT. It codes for CASSTYAARGADQPQHF.